This T cell receptor (beta chain) came from a study of CD8+ T cells in alopecia areata. Turning to the study itself: For 6 to 18 months, tofacitinib was taken, and 6 months off drug followed.

The germline CDR1 and CDR2 sequences are SGHDN and FVKESK. J lost 3 bases, V lost 4 bases, and 2 bases had no gene match. The CDR3 contains 13 residues. The sequencing template was cDNA reverse transcribed from extracted RNA. TCRdb's table, derived via immunoSEQ multiplex PCR, lists solely in-frame clones and lacks some. The data hold over 150,000 clones, with roughly 53% observed a single time. Noted treatment: oral pan-JAK inhibitor, 5-10 mg twice daily. Alopecia areata patients provided lesional scalp punch biopsies and peripheral blood, both collected for the study. The authors sorted CD4+ and CD8+ T cells from PBMCs.

The sample consisted of CD8+ T cells sorted from blood, taken at week 24, from a patient treated with tofacitinib. This clonotype originated in a human donor with alopecia areata. J is TRBJ1-2 and V is TRBV14; 7 bases fit TRBD1. The CDR3 coding sequence is TGTGCCAGCAGCCCCACAGGGGACTATGGCTACACCTTC. Translating it yields CASSPTGDYGYTF. The full variable domain, completed using reference TRBV14 and TRBJ1-2, is EAGVTQFPSHSVIEKGQTVTLRCDPISGHDNLYWYRRVMGKEIKFLLHFVKESKQDESGMPNNRFLAERTGGTYSTLKVQPAELEDSGVYFCASSPTGDYGYTFGSGTRLTVV.